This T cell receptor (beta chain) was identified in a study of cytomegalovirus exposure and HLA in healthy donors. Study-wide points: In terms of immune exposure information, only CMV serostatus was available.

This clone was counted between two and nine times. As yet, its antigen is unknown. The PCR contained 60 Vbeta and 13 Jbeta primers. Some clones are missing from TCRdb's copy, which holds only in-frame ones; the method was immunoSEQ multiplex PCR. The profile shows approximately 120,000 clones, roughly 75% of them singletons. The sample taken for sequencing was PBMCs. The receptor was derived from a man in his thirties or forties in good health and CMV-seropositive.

The CDR3 nucleotides are TGTGCCTGGGGGGGACAGGGAACCCTCTATGGCTACACCTTC. This sequence encodes CAWGGQGTLYGYTF. V and J are TRBV30 and TRBJ1-2; TRBD1 aligns across 9 bases. The V gene end was trimmed by 5 bases and the J gene end by 4 bases; junction bases not matched to a gene: 8. The CDR3 extends over 14 amino acids. The germline V gene encodes CDR1 GTSNPN and CDR2 SVGIG (reference sequence).